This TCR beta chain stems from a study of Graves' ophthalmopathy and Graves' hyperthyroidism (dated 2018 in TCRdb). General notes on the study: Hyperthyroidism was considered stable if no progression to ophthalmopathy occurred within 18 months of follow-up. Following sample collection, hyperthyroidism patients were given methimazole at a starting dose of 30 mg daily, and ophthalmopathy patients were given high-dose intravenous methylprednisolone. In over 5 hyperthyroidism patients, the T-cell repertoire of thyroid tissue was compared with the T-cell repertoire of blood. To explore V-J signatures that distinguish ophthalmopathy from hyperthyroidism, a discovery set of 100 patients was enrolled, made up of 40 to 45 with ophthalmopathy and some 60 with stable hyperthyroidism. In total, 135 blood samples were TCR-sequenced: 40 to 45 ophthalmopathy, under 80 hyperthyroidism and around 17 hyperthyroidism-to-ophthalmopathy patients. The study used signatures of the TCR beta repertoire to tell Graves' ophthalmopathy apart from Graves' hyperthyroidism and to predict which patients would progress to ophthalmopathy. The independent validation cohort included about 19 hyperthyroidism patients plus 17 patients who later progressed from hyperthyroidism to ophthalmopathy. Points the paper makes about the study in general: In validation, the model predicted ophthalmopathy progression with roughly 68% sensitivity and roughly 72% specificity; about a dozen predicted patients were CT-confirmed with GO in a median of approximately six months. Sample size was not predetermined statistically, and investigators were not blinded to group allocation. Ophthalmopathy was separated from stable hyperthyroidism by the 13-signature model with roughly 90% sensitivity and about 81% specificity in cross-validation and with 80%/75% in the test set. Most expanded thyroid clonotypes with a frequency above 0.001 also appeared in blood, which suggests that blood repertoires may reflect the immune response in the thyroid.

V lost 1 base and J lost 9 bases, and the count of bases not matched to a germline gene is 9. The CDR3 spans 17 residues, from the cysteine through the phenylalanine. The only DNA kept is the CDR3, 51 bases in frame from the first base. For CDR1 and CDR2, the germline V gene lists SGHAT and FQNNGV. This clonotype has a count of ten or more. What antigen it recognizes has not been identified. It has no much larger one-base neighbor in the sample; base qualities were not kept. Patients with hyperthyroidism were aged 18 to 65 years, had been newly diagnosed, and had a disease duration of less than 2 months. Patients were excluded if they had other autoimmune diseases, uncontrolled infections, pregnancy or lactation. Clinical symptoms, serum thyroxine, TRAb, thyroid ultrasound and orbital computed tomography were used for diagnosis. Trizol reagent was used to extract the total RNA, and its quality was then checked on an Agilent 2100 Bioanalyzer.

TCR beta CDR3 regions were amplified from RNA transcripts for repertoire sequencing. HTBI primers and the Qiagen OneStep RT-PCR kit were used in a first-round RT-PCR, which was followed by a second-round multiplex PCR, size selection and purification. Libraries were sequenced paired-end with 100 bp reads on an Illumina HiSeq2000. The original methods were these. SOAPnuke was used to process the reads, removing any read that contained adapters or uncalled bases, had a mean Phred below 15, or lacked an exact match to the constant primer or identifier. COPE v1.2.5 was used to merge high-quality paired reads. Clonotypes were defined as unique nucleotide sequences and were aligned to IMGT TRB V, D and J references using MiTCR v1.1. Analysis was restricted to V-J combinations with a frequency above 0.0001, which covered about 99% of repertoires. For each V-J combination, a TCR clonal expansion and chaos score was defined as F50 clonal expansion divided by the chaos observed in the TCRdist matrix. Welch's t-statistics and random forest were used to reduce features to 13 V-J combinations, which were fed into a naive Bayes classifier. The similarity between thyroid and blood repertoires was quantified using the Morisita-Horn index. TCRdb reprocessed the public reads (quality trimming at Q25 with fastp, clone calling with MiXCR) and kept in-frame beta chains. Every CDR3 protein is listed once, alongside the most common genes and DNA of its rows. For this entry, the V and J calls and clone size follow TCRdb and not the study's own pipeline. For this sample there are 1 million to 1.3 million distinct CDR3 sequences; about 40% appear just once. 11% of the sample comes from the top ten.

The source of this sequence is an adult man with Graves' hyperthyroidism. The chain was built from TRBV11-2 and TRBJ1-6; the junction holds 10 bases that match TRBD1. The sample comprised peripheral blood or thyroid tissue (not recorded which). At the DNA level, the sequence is TGTGCCAGCAGCTTAGGCCTCCACGGGACAGGGGTTTCACCCCTCCACTTT. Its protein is CASSLGLHGTGVSPLHF.